The T cell receptor beta chain described here comes from a study of cytomegalovirus exposure and HLA in healthy donors. Overall study results and limits: It was assumed in the presence/absence analyses that sequencing depth was roughly uniform across donors. Some V segments (TRBV6-2 and TRBV6-3 among them) were excluded as indistinguishable.

Details on this clone: Antigen: not known.

Germline V gene sequence: CDR1 SGHNT, CDR2 YYREEE (reference sequence). There are 16 residues in the CDR3. The V gene end was trimmed by 3 bases and the J gene end by 1 base; junction bases not matched to a gene: 7. PCR amplification relied on 60 Vbeta primers (plus 13 Jbeta primers). Sequencing used immunoSEQ multiplex PCR; TCRdb keeps in-frame clones, though not all of them. The profile shows over 75,000 clones, 84% of them singletons. The origin of this receptor is a woman under 30 in good health and CMV-seropositive. The source material was PBMCs. The chain couples TRBV5-4 to TRBJ2-3, with 8 bases aligning to TRBD2. CDR3 region: CASSSTGTRRTDTQYF. The CDR3 DNA sequence: TGTGCCAGCAGCTCAACCGGGACTAGACGCACAGATACGCAGTATTTT.